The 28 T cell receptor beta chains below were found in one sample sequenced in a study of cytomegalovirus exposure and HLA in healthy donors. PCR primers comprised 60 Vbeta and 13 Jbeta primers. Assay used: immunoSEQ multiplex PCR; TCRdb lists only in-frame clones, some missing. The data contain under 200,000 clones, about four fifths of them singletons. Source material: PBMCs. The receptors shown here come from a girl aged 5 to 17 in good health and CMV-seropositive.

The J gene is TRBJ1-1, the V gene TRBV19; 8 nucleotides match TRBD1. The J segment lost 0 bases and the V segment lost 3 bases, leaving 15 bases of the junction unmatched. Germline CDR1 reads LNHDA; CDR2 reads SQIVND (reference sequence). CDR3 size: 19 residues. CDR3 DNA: TGTGCCAGTAGTATTTTATTGGACAGGGCTCGGGGCCTGAACACTGAAGCTTTCTTT. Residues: CASSILLDRARGLNTEAFF.

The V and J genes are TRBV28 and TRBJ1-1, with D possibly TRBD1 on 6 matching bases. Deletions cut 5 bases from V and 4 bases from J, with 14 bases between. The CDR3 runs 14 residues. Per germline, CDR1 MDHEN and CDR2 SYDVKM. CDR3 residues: CASSRTVLGTEAFF. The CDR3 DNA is TGTGCCAGCAGTAGGACAGTTCTGGGCACTGAAGCTTTCTTT.

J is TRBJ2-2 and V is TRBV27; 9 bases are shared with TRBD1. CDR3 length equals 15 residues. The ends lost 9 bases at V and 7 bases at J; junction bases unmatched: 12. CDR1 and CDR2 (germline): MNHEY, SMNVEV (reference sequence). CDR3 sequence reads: CASSRGTGIGGELFF. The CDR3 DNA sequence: TGTGCCAGTTCCCGCGGGACAGGGATAGGCGGGGAGCTGTTTTTT.

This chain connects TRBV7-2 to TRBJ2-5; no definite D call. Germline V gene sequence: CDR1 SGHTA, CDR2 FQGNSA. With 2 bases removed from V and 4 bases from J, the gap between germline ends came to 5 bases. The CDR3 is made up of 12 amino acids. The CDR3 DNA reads TGTGCCAGCAGCTTAACTTTAGAGACCCAGTACTTC. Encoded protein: CASSLTLETQYF.

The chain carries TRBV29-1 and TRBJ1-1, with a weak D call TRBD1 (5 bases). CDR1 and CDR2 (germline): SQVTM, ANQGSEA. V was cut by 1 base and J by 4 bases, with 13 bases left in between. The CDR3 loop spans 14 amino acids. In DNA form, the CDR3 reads TGCAGCGTTGAAGTTGGTTGGGGGGGCACTGAAGCTTTCTTT. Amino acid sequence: CSVEVGWGGTEAFF.

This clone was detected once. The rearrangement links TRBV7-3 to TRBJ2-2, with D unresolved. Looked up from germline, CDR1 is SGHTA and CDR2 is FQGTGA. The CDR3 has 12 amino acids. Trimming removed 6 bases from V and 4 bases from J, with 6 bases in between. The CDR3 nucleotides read TGTGCCAGCAGTCGGGTCACCGGGGAGCTGTTTTTT. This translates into CASSRVTGELFF.

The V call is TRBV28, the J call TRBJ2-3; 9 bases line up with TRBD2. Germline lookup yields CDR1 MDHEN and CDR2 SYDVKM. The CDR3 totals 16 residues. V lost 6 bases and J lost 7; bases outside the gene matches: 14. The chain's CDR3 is CASRYGGRAGTNTQYF. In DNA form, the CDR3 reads TGTGCCAGCAGATACGGCGGGAGGGCCGGTACGAATACGCAGTATTTT.

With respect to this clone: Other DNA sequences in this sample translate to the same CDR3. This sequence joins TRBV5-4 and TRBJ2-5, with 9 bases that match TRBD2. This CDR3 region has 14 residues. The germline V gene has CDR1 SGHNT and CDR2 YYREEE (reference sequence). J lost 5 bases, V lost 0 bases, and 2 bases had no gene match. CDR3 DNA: TGTGCCAGCAGCTTGGCGCGGGGGGGCGAGACCCAGTACTTC. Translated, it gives CASSLARGGETQYF.

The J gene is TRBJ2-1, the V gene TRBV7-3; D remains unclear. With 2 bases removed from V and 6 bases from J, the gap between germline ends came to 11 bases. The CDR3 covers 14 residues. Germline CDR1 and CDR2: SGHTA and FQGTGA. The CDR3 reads CASSLLDSFNEQFF. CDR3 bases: TGTGCCAGCAGCTTATTAGATAGTTTCAATGAGCAGTTCTTC.

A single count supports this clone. CDR3 in amino acids: CASRPPFRRYTDTQYF. CDR3 nucleotide sequence: TGCGCCAGCAGACCTCCCTTTCGGAGGTACACAGATACGCAGTATTTT. The J gene is TRBJ2-3, the V gene TRBV23-1; D is perhaps TRBD2 (5 bases). TRBV23-1 is designated an ORF whose function remains uncertain. This CDR3 is built from 16 residues. Trimming shortened V by 6 bases and J by 2 bases, and 18 bases separated the two germline ends.

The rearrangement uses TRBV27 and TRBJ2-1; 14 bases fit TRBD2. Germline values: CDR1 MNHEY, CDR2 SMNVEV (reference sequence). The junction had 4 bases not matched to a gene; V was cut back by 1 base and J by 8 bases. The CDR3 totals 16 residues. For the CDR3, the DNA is TGTGCCAGCAGTTTATGGGGGACTAGCGGGAGTGATGAGCAGTTCTTC. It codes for CASSLWGTSGSDEQFF.

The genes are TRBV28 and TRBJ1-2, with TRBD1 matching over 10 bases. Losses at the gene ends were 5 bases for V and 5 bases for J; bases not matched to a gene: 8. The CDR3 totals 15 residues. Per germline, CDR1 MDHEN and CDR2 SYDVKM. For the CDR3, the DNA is TGTGCCAGCAGTATATCCGGGACAGGGGTTTATGGCTACACCTTC. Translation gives CASSISGTGVYGYTF.

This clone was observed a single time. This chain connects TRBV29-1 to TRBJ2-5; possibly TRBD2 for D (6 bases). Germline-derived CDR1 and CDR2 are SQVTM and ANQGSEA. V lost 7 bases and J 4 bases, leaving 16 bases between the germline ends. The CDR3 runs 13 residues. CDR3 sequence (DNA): TGCAGCGCGCTCGGGGGAGGTCGAGAGACCCAGTACTTC. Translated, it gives CSALGGGRETQYF.

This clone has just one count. The DNA for the CDR3 is TGTGCCAGTAGTCGAAGTTGGGACAGTAGATGGTACGAGCAGTACTTC. Protein product: CASSRSWDSRWYEQYF. The V and J genes are TRBV19 and TRBJ2-7; 7 bases align to TRBD1. After removal of 5 bases from V and 4 bases from J, the junction contained 14 bases not matched to a gene. Per the germline V gene, CDR1 is LNHDA and CDR2 is SQIVND (reference sequence). The CDR3 loop spans 16 amino acids.

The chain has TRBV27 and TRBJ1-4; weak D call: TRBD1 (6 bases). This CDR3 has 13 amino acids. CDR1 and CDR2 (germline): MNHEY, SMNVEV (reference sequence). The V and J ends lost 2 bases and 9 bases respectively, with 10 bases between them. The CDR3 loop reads CASSLEDRQKLFF. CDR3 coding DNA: TGTGCCAGCAGTTTAGAGGACAGACAAAAACTGTTTTTT.

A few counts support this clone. CDR3 nucleotide sequence: TGTGCCAGCAGTGTCACCCGGGTAGGAGGCCAGCCCCAGCATTTT. Amino acid sequence: CASSVTRVGGQPQHF. This chain connects TRBV6-6 to TRBJ1-5; D unclear. The V gene's germline CDR1 is MNHNY and CDR2 SVGAGI (reference sequence). V lost 5 bases to trimming and J lost 7 bases, with 18 bases between them. The CDR3 totals 15 residues.

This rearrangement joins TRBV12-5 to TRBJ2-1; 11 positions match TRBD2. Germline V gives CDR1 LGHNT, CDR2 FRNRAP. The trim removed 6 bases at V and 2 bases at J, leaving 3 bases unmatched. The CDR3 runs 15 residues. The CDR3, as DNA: TGTGCTAGTGGCCAACTAGCGGGGGCCTACAATGAGCAGTTCTTC. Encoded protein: CASGQLAGAYNEQFF.

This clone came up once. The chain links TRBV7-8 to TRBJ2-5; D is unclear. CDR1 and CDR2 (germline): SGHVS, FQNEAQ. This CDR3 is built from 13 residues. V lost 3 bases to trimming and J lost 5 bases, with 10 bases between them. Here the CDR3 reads CASSFERKETQYF. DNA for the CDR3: TGTGCCAGCAGCTTTGAGAGGAAGGAGACCCAGTACTTC.

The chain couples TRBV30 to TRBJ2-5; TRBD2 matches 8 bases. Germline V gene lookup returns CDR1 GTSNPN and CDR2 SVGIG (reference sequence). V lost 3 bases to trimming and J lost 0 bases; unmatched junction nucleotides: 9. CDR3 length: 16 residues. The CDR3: CAWSTGTRLYQETQYF. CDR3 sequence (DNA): TGTGCCTGGAGCACCGGGACTAGACTGTACCAAGAGACCCAGTACTTC. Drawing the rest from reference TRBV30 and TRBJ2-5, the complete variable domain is SQTIHQWPATLVQPVGSPLSLECTVEGTSNPNLYWYRQAAGRGLQLLFYSVGIGQISSEVPQNLSASRPQDRQFILSSKKLLLSDSGFYLCAWSTGTRLYQETQYFGPGTRLLVL.

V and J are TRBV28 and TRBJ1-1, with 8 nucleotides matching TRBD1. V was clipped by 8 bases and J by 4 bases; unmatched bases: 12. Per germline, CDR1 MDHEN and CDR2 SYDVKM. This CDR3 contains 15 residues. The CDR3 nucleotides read TGTGCCAGCTGGAGGGCAGGGGGCCTGGGCACTGAAGCTTTCTTT. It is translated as CASWRAGGLGTEAFF.

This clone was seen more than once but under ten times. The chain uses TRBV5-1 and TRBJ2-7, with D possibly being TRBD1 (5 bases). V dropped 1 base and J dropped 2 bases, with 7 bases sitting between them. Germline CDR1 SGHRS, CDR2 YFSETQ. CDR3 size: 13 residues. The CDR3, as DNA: TGCGCCAGCAGCTTGAGGGGCCCCTACGAGCAGTACTTC. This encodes CASSLRGPYEQYF.

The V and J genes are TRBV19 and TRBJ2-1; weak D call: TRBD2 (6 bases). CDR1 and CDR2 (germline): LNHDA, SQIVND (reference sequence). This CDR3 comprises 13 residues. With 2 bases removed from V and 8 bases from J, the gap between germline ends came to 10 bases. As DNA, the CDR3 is TGTGCCAGTAGTATAAATGGAGGGTATGAGCAGTTCTTC. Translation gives CASSINGGYEQFF.

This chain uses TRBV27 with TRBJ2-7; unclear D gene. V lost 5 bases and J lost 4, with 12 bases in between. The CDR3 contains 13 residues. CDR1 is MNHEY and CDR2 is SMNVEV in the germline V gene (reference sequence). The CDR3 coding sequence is TGTGCCAGCAGTCCTAGTGCTAAGTACGAGCAGTACTTC. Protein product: CASSPSAKYEQYF.

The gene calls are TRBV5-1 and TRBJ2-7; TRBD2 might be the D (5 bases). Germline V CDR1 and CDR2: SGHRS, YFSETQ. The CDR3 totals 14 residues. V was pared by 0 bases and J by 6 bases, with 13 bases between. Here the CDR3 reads CASSLGAVFGEQYF. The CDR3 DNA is TGCGCCAGCAGCTTGGGAGCGGTTTTCGGCGAGCAGTACTTC.

The CDR3 here is CASSLGRFSNQPQHF. CDR3 DNA: TGTGCCAGCAGTTTGGGCAGGTTTAGCAATCAGCCCCAGCATTTT. The chain employs TRBV28 and TRBJ1-5; D ambiguous. V lost 3 bases to trimming and J lost 0 bases, with 9 bases between them. Germline V gene lookup returns CDR1 MDHEN and CDR2 SYDVKM. CDR3 size: 15 residues.

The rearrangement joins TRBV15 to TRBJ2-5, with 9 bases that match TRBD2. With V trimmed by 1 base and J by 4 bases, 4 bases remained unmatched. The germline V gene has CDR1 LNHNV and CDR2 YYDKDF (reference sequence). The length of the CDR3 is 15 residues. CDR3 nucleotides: TGTGCCACCAGCAGAGTGGCGGGGGGGGGAGAGACCCAGTACTTC. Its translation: CATSRVAGGGETQYF.

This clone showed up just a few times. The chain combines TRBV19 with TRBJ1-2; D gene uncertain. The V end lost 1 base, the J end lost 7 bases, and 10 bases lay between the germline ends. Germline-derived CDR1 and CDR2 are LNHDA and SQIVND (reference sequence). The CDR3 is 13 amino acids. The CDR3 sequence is CASSIVGSSGYTF. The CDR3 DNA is TGTGCCAGTAGTATAGTCGGGTCGAGTGGCTACACCTTC.

The CDR3 region is CASSLWDRGLVTEAFF. CDR3 coding DNA: TGTGCCAGCAGCTTATGGGACAGGGGATTAGTCACTGAAGCTTTCTTT. The chain uses TRBV5-6 and TRBJ1-1; 10 bases fit TRBD1. This CDR3 is 16 amino acids long. CDR1 and CDR2 from the germline V gene are SGHDT and YYEEEE. With V trimmed by 2 bases and J by 4 bases, 8 bases remained unmatched.